The 12 T cell receptor beta chains presented below share a single source sample, sequenced in a study of blood T cell repertoires in COVID-19. Profiling relied on immunoSEQ multiplex PCR, and the TCRdb table lists in-frame clones only, not all of them. The sample holds some 140,000 clones, about 90% seen once. Material for sequencing was peripheral blood. Receptors were obtained from a man aged 50 to 59 with acute or convalescent COVID-19.

The rearrangement uses TRBV4-1 and TRBJ1-1; 8 bases fit TRBD1. There are 13 residues in the CDR3. Looked up from germline, CDR1 is MGHRA and CDR2 is YSYEKL. V shed 5 bases, J shed 4 bases, and the junction held 3 bases outside the gene matches. CDR3 protein: CASSMGQATEAFF. CDR3 DNA sequence: TGCGCCAGCAGCATGGGACAGGCCACTGAAGCTTTCTTT.

This chain joins TRBV7-2 and TRBJ1-1; 7 nucleotides align to TRBD1. This CDR3 has 14 residues. Per germline, CDR1 SGHTA and CDR2 FQGNSA. With 1 base clipped from V and 7 bases from J, the junction kept 6 bases outside the gene matches. The CDR3 sequence: CASSLGPTGVEAFF. As DNA, the CDR3 is TGTGCCAGCAGCTTAGGCCCTACAGGGGTTGAAGCTTTCTTT.

V gene TRBV7-9 combines with J gene TRBJ2-5; TRBD2 matches 13 bases. Germline CDR1 and CDR2: SEHNR and FQNEAQ (reference sequence). Trimming at V came to 4 bases and at J to 3 bases, leaving 5 bases not matched to a gene. There are 16 residues in the CDR3. The CDR3 sequence is CASSWTSGGWKETQYF. CDR3 in DNA: TGTGCCAGCAGCTGGACTAGCGGGGGCTGGAAAGAGACCCAGTACTTC.

The chain has TRBV4-3 and TRBJ1-4; D ambiguous. This CDR3 region has 14 residues. Trimming shortened V by 1 base and J by 8 bases, and 11 bases separated the two germline ends. Germline V gene sequence: CDR1 LGHNA, CDR2 YSLEER. The CDR3 sequence is CASSQVILSEKLFF. The CDR3 DNA reads as TGCGCCAGCAGCCAAGTTATTCTATCCGAAAAACTGTTTTTT.

The V gene is TRBV21-1, the J gene TRBJ2-7; TRBD1, the table's D call, was not compared with the DNA. TRBV21-1 is a recognized pseudogene. There are 12 residues in the CDR3. Here the CDR3 DNA reads TGTGCCAGGACAGTCCTCCCCTACGAGCAGTACGTC. Protein sequence: CARTVLPYEQYV.

The chain joins TRBV5-5 to TRBJ2-5; 7 positions agree with TRBD1. In germline, CDR1 is SGHKS, CDR2 YYEKEE (reference sequence). V was clipped by 0 bases and J by 5 bases; unmatched bases: 10. The CDR3 runs 16 residues. CDR3 sequence (DNA): TGTGCCAGCAGCTTGGGACAGGGCAAGGTACGGGAGACCCAGTACTTC. It encodes CASSLGQGKVRETQYF.

CDR3 protein: CASSQATGTIEFF. The CDR3 DNA reads TGTGCCAGCAGCCAAGCTACCGGGACTATAGAGTTCTTC. The chain links TRBV3-1 (or the pseudogene TRBV3-2) to TRBJ2-1; 7 bases fit TRBD2. The germline V gene encodes CDR1 LGHDT and CDR2 YNNKEL (reference sequence). V gave up 1 base and J gave up 14 bases; unmatched junction bases: 8. The CDR3 length is 13 residues.

This rearrangement joins TRBV27 to TRBJ1-5; TRBD1 might be the D (6 bases). Germline CDR1 is MNHEY and CDR2 is SMNVEV (reference sequence). The CDR3 runs to 15 residues. The V end was cut by 3 bases, the J end by 2 bases, with 11 bases between. DNA of the CDR3: TGTGCCAGCAGTTTGTTAGCAGGGGGCAATCAGCCCCAGCATTTT. It encodes CASSLLAGGNQPQHF.

This chain uses TRBV24-1 with TRBJ2-5; perhaps TRBD1 as D (6 bases). The V end lost 2 bases, the J end lost 1 base, and 10 bases lay between the germline ends. Germline V lookup: CDR1 KGHDR, CDR2 SFDVKD. The CDR3 is 15 residues long. In DNA, the CDR3 is TGTGCCACCAGTGATTCCGGACAGACCCAAGAGACCCAGTACTTC. Translating it yields CATSDSGQTQETQYF.

The chain has TRBV7-8 and TRBJ2-5; 12 nucleotides match TRBD2. Unmatched junction bases numbered 5, after V lost 7 bases and J lost 2 bases. The germline CDR1 and CDR2 sequences are SGHVS and FQNEAQ. This CDR3 is built from 15 residues. CDR3 loop: CASILGTSGQETQYF. The CDR3, as DNA: TGTGCCAGCATCTTGGGGACTAGCGGGCAAGAGACCCAGTACTTC.

This rearrangement joins TRBV13 to TRBJ1-3, with D possibly TRBD1 on 6 matching bases. V was pared by 1 base and J by 4 bases, with 11 bases between. In germline, CDR1 is PRHDT, CDR2 FYEKMQ (reference sequence). The CDR3 consists of 15 residues. CDR3 residues: CASSLVQGRGNTIYF. In nucleotides, the CDR3 is TGTGCCAGCAGCTTAGTGCAGGGGCGGGGAAACACCATATATTTT. The variable domain in full, completed from reference TRBV13 and TRBJ1-3, reads AAGVIQSPRHLIKEKRETATLKCYPIPRHDTVYWYQQGPGQDPQFLISFYEKMQSDKGSIPDRFSAQQFSDYHSELNMSSLELGDSALYFCASSLVQGRGNTIYFGEGSWLTVV.

This chain connects TRBV18 to TRBJ2-5, with 8 positions matching TRBD2. CDR3 size: 16 residues. CDR1 is KGHSH and CDR2 is LQKENI in the germline V gene. V dropped 3 bases and J dropped 2; count of bases not matched to a gene: 8. In nucleotides, the CDR3 is TGTGCCAGCTCACCGGACCAGCGGGGGATACAAGAGACCCAGTACTTC. Translation gives CASSPDQRGIQETQYF.